The 28 T cell receptor beta chains below were found in one sample sequenced in a study of T cells in Graves' hyperthyroidism and ophthalmopathy. Amplification yielded TCR beta CDR3 regions, with RNA transcripts as the source. TCR CDR3 underwent first-round RT-PCR with the HTBI primer set. TCRdb independently ran MiXCR on the multiplex PCR reads; one entry per CDR3 protein. The sample lists around 250,000 distinct CDR3 sequences; 14% to 15% were seen once. Sequences were obtained from blood. The receptors here all came from a middle-aged woman with Graves' hyperthyroidism that later progressed to Graves' ophthalmopathy.

The rearrangement links TRBV12-3 or TRBV12-4 to TRBJ1-6, with D possibly TRBD1 on 6 matching bases. Trimming cost V 5 bases and J 9 bases, with 17 bases left between them. The CDR3 length is 15 residues. Here the CDR3 reads CASSTGSSLSSPLHF. DNA of the CDR3: TGTGCCAGCAGTACAGGGAGTTCCCTGAGTTCACCCCTCCACTTT.

The chain is built from TRBV5-1 and TRBJ2-2, with 13 bases fitting TRBD2. V was clipped by 1 base and J by 2 bases; unmatched bases: 8. The CDR3 is 19 residues long. Per the germline V gene, CDR1 is SGHRS and CDR2 is YFSETQ. The CDR3 is CASSLIGGTSGINTGELFF. CDR3 DNA: TGCGCCAGCAGCTTGATTGGGGGGACTAGCGGGATCAACACCGGGGAGCTGTTTTTT.

This clonotype was seen many times. The chain links TRBV2 to TRBJ1-1; D is unresolved. The germline gives CDR1 SNHLY, CDR2 FYNNEI. CDR3 length: 17 amino acids. V lost 0 bases and J lost 0, with 14 bases in between. CDR3 coding DNA: TGTGCCAGCAGTGAAGCACTGGAGAGATTTATGAACACTGAAGCTTTCTTT. This sequence encodes CASSEALERFMNTEAFF. Full variable domain (missing parts from reference TRBV2 and TRBJ1-1): EPEVTQTPSHQVTQMGQEVILRCVPISNHLYFYWYRQILGQKVEFLVSFYNNEISEKSEIFDDQFSVERPDGSNFTLKIRSTKLEDSAMYFCASSEALERFMNTEAFFGQGTRLTVV.

At least ten counts were recorded for this clonotype. The rearrangement joins TRBV18 to TRBJ1-6; 8 nucleotides line up with TRBD1. This CDR3 contains 16 residues. The germline V gene encodes CDR1 KGHSH and CDR2 LQKENI. The V segment lost 5 bases and the J segment 6 bases; nucleotides outside the gene matches: 9. The CDR3 region has the DNA TGTGCCAGCTCAGCGGACTCGACAGGGGTTAATTCACCCCTCCACTTT. It yields the protein CASSADSTGVNSPLHF.

At least ten counts were recorded for this clonotype. This chain links TRBV10-3 with TRBJ1-1; perhaps TRBD1 as D (6 bases). The CDR3 loop spans 15 amino acids. V shed 5 bases and J shed 0 bases, with 13 bases lying between them. The germline CDR1 and CDR2 sequences are ENHRY and SYGVKD. The DNA for the CDR3 is TGTGCCATCAGTACCGGGACATGGATGAACACTGAAGCTTTCTTT. This codes for CAISTGTWMNTEAFF.

This clonotype was seen ten or more times. The chain is built from TRBV11-2 and TRBJ2-1, with D perhaps matching TRBD2 (6 bases). Trimming removed 5 bases at V and 0 bases at J, with 14 bases between. Germline V gene data show CDR1 as SGHAT and CDR2 as FQNNGV. CDR3 length: 16 amino acids. The CDR3 protein is CASSDLGRSSYNEQFF. The CDR3 DNA follows: TGTGCCAGCAGCGACCTAGGGAGGAGCTCCTACAATGAGCAGTTCTTC.

A few counts support this clonotype. The chain has TRBV28 and TRBJ1-2; TRBD1 is a possible D gene (6 bases). V was pared by 3 bases and J by 2 bases, with 16 bases between. The CDR3 covers 16 residues. Germline-derived CDR1 and CDR2 are MDHEN and SYDVKM. The CDR3 sequence: CASSLSGAPHNYGYTF. The CDR3 DNA is TGTGCCAGCAGTTTGTCGGGGGCCCCTCACAACTATGGCTACACCTTC.

This clonotype was picked up many times. The chain carries TRBV27 and TRBJ1-5; 8 positions agree with TRBD1. The CDR3 has 15 amino acids. The junction had 8 bases not matched to a gene; V was cut back by 6 bases and J by 4 bases. CDR1 is MNHEY, CDR2 SMNVEV, per germline (reference sequence). The CDR3 sequence is CASRPGTGSNQPQHF. CDR3 sequence (DNA): TGTGCCAGCAGACCCGGGACAGGATCTAATCAGCCCCAGCATTTT.

Concerning this clonotype itself: One base away lies a much larger clone, so this may be a sequencing read error. The J gene is TRBJ2-7, the V gene TRBV3-1, with D unclear. Germline values: CDR1 LGHDT, CDR2 YNNKEL (reference sequence). The CDR3 is 11 amino acids. Here the CDR3 reads CAGSHVEEQYF. CDR3 sequence (DNA): TGTGCCGGCAGCCATGTAGAAGAGCAGTACTTC.

This clonotype was picked up many times. This sequence joins TRBV5-1 and TRBJ2-7; the match to TRBD2 covers 13 bases. The germline CDR1 and CDR2 sequences are SGHRS and YFSETQ. J gave up 1 base and V 5 bases, and 3 bases lay outside the gene matches. CDR3 length: 15 residues. CDR3: CASRPGLAGSYEQYF. The CDR3 coding sequence is TGCGCCAGCAGACCGGGACTAGCGGGATCCTACGAGCAGTACTTC.

This clonotype has ten or more counts. The CDR3 protein is CATSGQDQPQHF. Written as DNA, the CDR3 is TGTGCCACCTCAGGACAGGATCAGCCCCAGCATTTT. This chain uses TRBV28 with TRBJ1-5; 7 bases are shared with TRBD1. This CDR3 has 12 amino acids. Germline CDR1 is MDHEN and CDR2 is SYDVKM. V gave up 10 bases and J gave up 5 bases; unmatched junction bases: 5.

This clonotype was counted many times. The chain employs TRBV7-8 and TRBJ2-4, with D possibly matching TRBD1 (5 bases). The CDR3 runs 17 residues. V lost 3 bases and J 0 bases, leaving 15 bases between the germline ends. Germline loops: CDR1 SGHVS, CDR2 FQNEAQ. The CDR3 region is CASSLKGIILAKNIQYF. In nucleotides, the CDR3 is TGTGCCAGCAGCTTGAAGGGGATTATACTAGCCAAAAACATTCAGTACTTC. The variable domain in full, with the rest retrieved from reference TRBV7-8 and TRBJ2-4, is GAGVSQSPRYKVAKRGQDVALRCDPISGHVSLFWYQQALGQGPEFLTYFQNEAQLDKSGLPSDRFFAERPEGSVSTLKIQRTQQEDSAVYLCASSLKGIILAKNIQYFGAGTRLSVL.

This clonotype was counted at least ten times. CDR3 bases: TGTGCCAGCACCGCGTACGATACGCAGTATTTT. It codes for CASTAYDTQYF. The chain is built from TRBV11-2 and TRBJ2-3; D gene ambiguous. The CDR3 has 11 residues. Between the trimmed V and J ends, which lost 7 bases and 6 bases, there was a span of 8 bases. Per germline, CDR1 SGHAT and CDR2 FQNNGV.

This clonotype was detected a few times. The chain carries TRBV12-3 or TRBV12-4 and TRBJ1-1; no firm D call. The CDR3 consists of 12 residues. V lost 8 bases, J lost 0 bases, and 7 bases lay in between. CDR3 sequence reads: CASGPLNTEAFF. The CDR3 region has the DNA TGTGCCAGCGGTCCCTTGAACACTGAAGCTTTCTTT.

This clonotype was seen at least ten times. This chain links TRBV10-3 with TRBJ1-6; tentative D call: TRBD1 (5 bases). This CDR3 region has 14 residues. In germline, CDR1 is ENHRY, CDR2 SYGVKD. The V end lost 6 bases, the J end lost 7 bases, and 13 bases lay between the germline ends. CDR3 sequence: CAIRTAPENSPLHF. CDR3 DNA sequence: TGTGCCATCAGGACAGCGCCAGAAAATTCACCCCTCCACTTT.

V gene TRBV7-8 combines with J gene TRBJ1-2; 7 bases are shared with TRBD1. CDR1 is SGHVS, CDR2 FQNEAQ, per germline. After removal of 1 base from V and 8 bases from J, the junction contained 10 bases not matched to a gene. This CDR3 comprises 15 residues. The CDR3 reads CASSLVAGGHSGYTF. The CDR3 nucleotides are TGTGCCAGCAGCTTAGTAGCAGGGGGGCACTCCGGCTACACCTTC.

This clonotype was seen ten or more times. V is TRBV12-3 or TRBV12-4 and J is TRBJ2-7, with D possibly being TRBD2 (6 bases). Trimming left V 5 bases short and J 0 bases short, with 17 bases between. CDR3 length: 16 amino acids. The chain's CDR3 is CASSPGIGGASYEQYF. The CDR3 nucleotides are TGTGCCAGCAGTCCCGGCATCGGGGGAGCCTCCTACGAGCAGTACTTC.

The chain recombines TRBV20-1 with TRBJ2-5; 12 bases match TRBD2. V was pared by 2 bases and J by 5 bases, with 6 bases of the junction left unmatched. Germline V gene data show CDR1 as DFQATT and CDR2 as SNEGSKA (reference sequence). The CDR3 sequence is 15 residues long. The CDR3 spells CSARPRLAGVETQYF. Written as DNA, the CDR3 is TGCAGTGCTAGACCCCGACTAGCGGGAGTGGAGACCCAGTACTTC.

This clonotype was detected a few times. This CDR3 reads CASREQGRGDTQYF. As DNA, the CDR3 is TGTGCCAGCAGGGAACAGGGGAGAGGAGATACGCAGTATTTT. The chain links TRBV7-9 to TRBJ2-3; 7 bases align to TRBD1. The CDR3 is 14 amino acids. The J segment lost 5 bases and the V segment lost 6 bases, leaving 8 bases of the junction unmatched. Germline CDR1 and CDR2: SEHNR and FQNEAQ (reference sequence).

A note on this clonotype: The germline gene is not matched at one end of the junction; a read error may be the cause. The CDR3 coding sequence is TGTGCCAGCAGTGAATTTACAGGGGCTGCGGCCAACACTGAAGTTTTCTTT. It codes for CASSEFTGAAANTEVFF. The chain carries TRBV25-1 and TRBJ1-1; 7 bases align to TRBD1. The CDR3 length is 17 residues. Looked up from germline, CDR1 is MGHDK and CDR2 is SYGVNS.

Comment on this clonotype: A much larger clone lies a single base off, so this may be a read error. The rearrangement links TRBV2 to TRBJ2-1; TRBD2 agrees at 11 bases. CDR3 length equals 15 residues. Germline loops: CDR1 SNHLY, CDR2 FYNNEI. CDR3 nucleotide sequence: TGTGCCAGCAGCCCACCGGGACTAGCGGCCAATGAGCAGCTCTTC. This translates into CASSPPGLAANEQLF. Drawing the rest from reference TRBV2 and TRBJ2-1, the complete variable domain is EPEVTQTPSHQVTQMGQEVILRCVPISNHLYFYWYRQILGQKVEFLVSFYNNEISEKSEIFDDQFSVERPDGSNFTLKIRSTKLEDSAMYFCASSPPGLAANEQLFGPGTRLTVL.

This clonotype appeared a few times. A much larger clone is a single base away; this may be a read error. In DNA form, the CDR3 reads TGTGCCGGCAGCTTCACGGCAGGGGTGAGCGAGCAGTACTTC. Translating gives CAGSFTAGVSEQYF. J is TRBJ2-7 and V is TRBV11-2, with D maybe TRBD1 (6 bases). Looked up from germline, CDR1 is SGHAT and CDR2 is FQNNGV. The CDR3 is made up of 14 amino acids.

This clonotype was seen at least ten times. The chain is built from TRBV5-6 and TRBJ2-1, with a weak D call TRBD2 (5 bases). CDR3 length: 15 amino acids. Per germline, CDR1 SGHDT and CDR2 YYEEEE. With 0 bases removed from V and 7 bases from J, the gap between germline ends came to 14 bases. In DNA, the CDR3 is TGTGCCAGCAGCTTGGAGGCCGGTTGGAGGAATGAGCAGTTCTTC. Its protein product is CASSLEAGWRNEQFF. Full variable domain (rest looked up from reference TRBV5-6 and TRBJ2-1): DAGVTQSPTHLIKTRGQQVTLRCSPKSGHDTVSWYQQALGQGPQFIFQYYEEEERQRGNFPDRFSGHQFPNYSSELNVNALLLGDSALYLCASSLEAGWRNEQFFGPGTRLTVL.

V usage is TRBV28 and J usage is TRBJ2-4; D not resolved. The CDR3 has 17 amino acids. CDR1 and CDR2 (germline): MDHEN, SYDVKM. Trimming shortened V by 5 bases and J by 1 base, and 18 bases separated the two germline ends. The CDR3 sequence is CASSPIPGGWAKNIQYF. CDR3 nucleotides: TGTGCCAGCAGTCCCATCCCGGGCGGCTGGGCCAAAAACATTCAGTACTTC.

This rearrangement joins TRBV11-3 to TRBJ2-1, with D possibly TRBD2 on 6 matching bases. Germline V lookup: CDR1 SGHNT, CDR2 YENEEA. With 1 base removed from V and 6 bases from J, the gap between germline ends came to 10 bases. The CDR3 sequence is 14 residues long. As DNA, the CDR3 is TGTGCCAGCAGCTTAGTAGTAGCGGCCAATGAGCAGTTCTTC. Residues: CASSLVVAANEQFF.

This clonotype showed up many times. The rearrangement links TRBV28 to TRBJ1-3, with a possible D match to TRBD1 (5 bases). The ends were cut back, 2 bases at V and 1 base at J, with 12 bases in the middle. The CDR3 sequence is 16 residues long. Germline-derived CDR1 and CDR2 are MDHEN and SYDVKM. CDR3 amino acids: CASSLTQAGSGNTIYF. In nucleotides, the CDR3 is TGTGCCAGCAGTTTAACCCAAGCAGGGTCTGGAAACACCATATATTTT.

This clonotype has a count of ten or more. V usage is TRBV10-3 and J usage is TRBJ1-2; D gene ambiguous. Germline V lookup: CDR1 ENHRY, CDR2 SYGVKD. V was clipped by 3 bases and J by 6 bases, with 11 bases between them. The CDR3 has 13 residues. Here the CDR3 reads CAISDGLRDGYTF. The DNA of the CDR3 is TGTGCCATCAGTGATGGGTTACGGGATGGCTACACCTTC.

This clonotype was detected many times. The chain carries TRBV18 and TRBJ2-1, with D unclear. The V gene's germline CDR1 is KGHSH and CDR2 LQKENI. There are 14 residues in the CDR3. V lost 1 base to trimming and J lost 6 bases, with 10 bases between them. The CDR3: CASSPRYPLNEQFF. In DNA form, the CDR3 reads TGTGCCAGCTCACCACGCTATCCGCTCAATGAGCAGTTCTTC.